The 17 T cell receptor beta chains presented below share a single source sample, sequenced in a study of monozygotic twins with inflammatory bowel disease. TCRdb re-called the 5' RACE reads; one entry per CDR3 protein, DNA not given. The table gives about 170,000 distinct CDR3 sequences; the top ten clones make up approximately 3% of it. Sequencing used blood. All receptors derive from a human donor with ulcerative colitis or Crohn's disease, or a healthy co-twin of an affected twin (not recorded which).

V usage is TRBV2 and J usage is TRBJ2-1; there is no DNA to check the TCRdb D call of TRBD1. This CDR3 has 17 amino acids. Germline lookup yields CDR1 SNHLY and CDR2 FYNNEI. CDR3 protein: CASSVTGSGGSYNEQFF.

The chain recombines TRBV29-1 with TRBJ1-4. Germline lookup yields CDR1 SQVTM and CDR2 ANQGSEA. The CDR3 covers 15 residues. This CDR3 reads CSVEDRGTTNEKLFF.

V usage is TRBV7-3 and J usage is TRBJ2-7; TCRdb names TRBD1, which stays unverified in the absence of DNA. This CDR3 has 15 residues. The germline V gene encodes CDR1 SGHTA and CDR2 FQGTGA. CDR3 loop: CASSPGQASSYEQYF.

This CDR3 is CASSYSPHNEQFF. The chain uses TRBV6-2 or TRBV6-3 and TRBJ2-1. This CDR3 is 13 amino acids long. Germline CDR1 reads MNHEY; CDR2 reads SVGEGT.

Here the CDR3 reads CASSLGRFYEQYF. This chain connects TRBV7-9 to TRBJ2-7. CDR1 and CDR2 from the germline V gene are SEHNR and FQNEAQ (reference sequence). The CDR3 length is 13 residues.

The chain combines TRBV24-1 with TRBJ1-2. The CDR3 covers 13 residues. Per the germline V gene, CDR1 is KGHDR and CDR2 is SFDVKD. The CDR3 loop reads CATSQRTNYGYTF.

The chain is built from TRBV28 and TRBJ2-7. Per germline, CDR1 MDHEN and CDR2 SYDVKM. This CDR3 is built from 12 residues. The CDR3 here is CASKTEGYEQYF.

The chain links TRBV28 to TRBJ2-7; TCRdb indicates TRBD1, and absent DNA this call remains unverified. The CDR3 runs to 14 residues. The germline CDR1 and CDR2 sequences are MDHEN and SYDVKM. The CDR3 spells CASTHPTGKYEQYF.

The CDR3 sequence is CASSLAWTGVGQPQHF. The chain uses TRBV7-8 and TRBJ1-5; the D call from TCRdb, TRBD1, cannot be confirmed without DNA. This CDR3 spans 16 amino acids. Germline CDR1 reads SGHVS; CDR2 reads FQNEAQ.

CDR3 region: CASSFWTSTWEQYF. The chain combines TRBV12-3 or TRBV12-4 with TRBJ2-7; TCRdb selects TRBD2, and the lack of DNA leaves this call unchecked. The CDR3 runs 14 residues.

The chain employs TRBV20-1 and TRBJ1-1; TCRdb's D gene call, TRBD1, goes unchecked for lack of DNA. Germline lookup yields CDR1 DFQATT and CDR2 SNEGSKA (reference sequence). CDR3 length: 11 amino acids. Here the CDR3 reads CSARPHREAFF.

CDR3: CASSLVGGAEAFF. The rearrangement uses TRBV7-2 and TRBJ1-1; checking the TCRdb D call of TRBD1 is not possible without DNA. The CDR3 is made up of 13 amino acids. Germline loops: CDR1 SGHTA, CDR2 FQGNSA.

The V call is TRBV7-2, the J call TRBJ1-2; TCRdb's D gene call, TRBD1, goes unchecked for lack of DNA. The CDR3 spans 12 residues. Germline loops: CDR1 SGHTA, CDR2 FQGNSA. Here the CDR3 reads CASSFGQGTLCF. Drawing the rest from reference TRBV7-2 and TRBJ1-2, the complete variable domain is GAGVSQSPSNKVTEKGKDVELRCDPISGHTALYWYRQSLGQGLEFLIYFQGNSAPDKSGLPSDRFSAERTGGSVSTLTIQRTQQEDSAVYLCASSFGQGTLCFGSGTRLTVV.

This chain uses TRBV14 with TRBJ2-1; TCRdb selects TRBD2, and the lack of DNA leaves this call unchecked. From germline, CDR1 is SGHDN and CDR2 FVKESK. The CDR3 is made up of 15 amino acids. The CDR3 is CASSQDKVRRNEQFF.

The V call is TRBV12-3 or TRBV12-4, the J call TRBJ2-3; as DNA is missing, the TRBD2 call by TCRdb cannot be tested. The CDR3 is 17 residues long. CDR3 residues: CASSFTNSGMNTDTQYF.

The rearrangement links TRBV4-3 to TRBJ1-2; TCRdb designates TRBD1, a call that cannot be tested without DNA. The CDR3 has 14 residues. The germline CDR1 and CDR2 sequences are LGHNA and YSLEER. CDR3 in amino acids: CASSHSTGYYGYTF.

The chain recombines TRBV7-3 with TRBJ2-3; TCRdb returns TRBD2, unconfirmable since there is no DNA. CDR1 SGHTA and CDR2 FQGTGA come from the germline V gene. CDR3 length: 16 amino acids. The CDR3 reads CASSPGLAGGADTQYF.